Listed below are T cell receptor beta chains from one sample, sequenced in a study of high-grade serous ovarian cancer treatment subgroups. Assay used: immunoSEQ multiplex PCR; TCRdb lists only in-frame clones, some missing. The table records about 4,400 clones, around 76% of them present only once. Material for sequencing was tumor tissue. The receptors were sampled from a human donor with high-grade serous ovarian cancer. CDR3s include the opening cysteine and the closing phenylalanine or tryptophan. D genes are given only for firm matches. Size tells how often a clone was seen (once, few, many) or the class of an expanded clone, and some rows leave it out.

CDR3aa: CASSVGGGNQPQHF
CDR3nt: TGTGCCAGCAGCGTAGGAGGGGGCAATCAGCCCCAGCATTTT
d_gene: -
abundance: -
j_gene: TRBJ1-5
v_gene: TRBV9

CDR3aa: CASGRGGRQPQHF
CDR3nt: TGTGCCAGCGGCCGGGGGGGTCGGCAGCCCCAGCATTTT
d_gene: -
abundance: -
j_gene: TRBJ1-5
v_gene: TRBV27

CDR3aa: CAWSTQGGREKLFF
CDR3nt: TGTGCCTGGAGTACACAGGGAGGAAGAGAAAAACTGTTTTTT
d_gene: -
abundance: -
j_gene: TRBJ1-4
v_gene: TRBV30

CDR3aa: CASSLSHHSTYEQYF
CDR3nt: TGTGCCAGCAGCTTGTCCCACCATAGCACCTACGAGCAGTACTTC
d_gene: -
abundance: -
j_gene: TRBJ2-7
v_gene: TRBV4-2

CDR3aa: CASSPGGSSYEQYF
CDR3nt: TGTGCCAGCAGTCCCGGGGGGAGCTCCTACGAGCAGTACTTC
d_gene: TRBD2
abundance: -
j_gene: TRBJ2-7
v_gene: TRBV10-3

CDR3aa: CSVEGVDEKLFF
CDR3nt: TGCAGCGTTGAAGGGGTGGACGAAAAACTGTTTTTT
d_gene: -
abundance: few
j_gene: TRBJ1-4
v_gene: TRBV29-1

CDR3aa: CASSNPPETYEQYF
CDR3nt: TGTGCCAGCTCTAACCCTCCGGAAACCTACGAGCAGTACTTC
d_gene: -
abundance: -
j_gene: TRBJ2-7
v_gene: TRBV28

CDR3aa: CASSPRLAGAVEQYF
CDR3nt: TGTGCCAGCAGCCCCAGACTAGCGGGAGCGGTCGAGCAGTACTTC
d_gene: TRBD2
abundance: few
j_gene: TRBJ2-7
v_gene: TRBV7-8

CDR3aa: CASSQDKVVQYSGANVLTF
CDR3nt: TGCGCCAGCAGCCAAGATAAGGTTGTTCAGTACTCTGGGGCCAACGTCCTGACTTTC
d_gene: -
abundance: -
j_gene: TRBJ2-6
v_gene: TRBV4-1

CDR3aa: CASTRRELGTDTQYF
CDR3nt: TGTGCCAGCACCAGGCGGGAGTTAGGCACAGATACGCAGTATTTT
d_gene: TRBD2
abundance: -
j_gene: TRBJ2-3
v_gene: TRBV9

CDR3aa: CSAAGLAGEVGEQYF
CDR3nt: TGCAGCGCCGCGGGGCTAGCGGGAGAGGTAGGCGAGCAGTACTTC
d_gene: TRBD2
abundance: -
j_gene: TRBJ2-7
v_gene: TRBV29-1

CDR3aa: CASSSGQGNTEAFF
CDR3nt: TGTGCCAGCAGCTCCGGACAGGGCAACACTGAAGCTTTCTTT
d_gene: TRBD1
abundance: -
j_gene: TRBJ1-1
v_gene: TRBV9

CDR3aa: CAWSEAGGYNEQYF
CDR3nt: TGTGCCTGGAGTGAGGCAGGGGGCTACAACGAGCAGTACTTC
d_gene: TRBD1
abundance: -
j_gene: TRBJ2-7
v_gene: TRBV30

CDR3aa: CASSALEPLAKNIQYF
CDR3nt: TGTGCCAGCAGTGCCCTGGAACCTCTAGCCAAAAACATTCAGTACTTC
d_gene: -
abundance: -
j_gene: TRBJ2-4
v_gene: TRBV5-6

CDR3aa: CASSRGTSGAYEQYF
CDR3nt: TGTGCCAGCAGCCGGGGGACTAGCGGGGCCTACGAGCAGTACTTC
d_gene: TRBD2
abundance: -
j_gene: TRBJ2-7
v_gene: TRBV7-9

CDR3aa: CASSEWVTSAYSYEQYF
CDR3nt: TGTGCCAGCAGTGAATGGGTGACTAGCGCGTACTCCTACGAGCAGTACTTC
d_gene: TRBD2
abundance: -
j_gene: TRBJ2-7
v_gene: TRBV25-1

CDR3aa: CASQGGVWDTEAFF
CDR3nt: TGTGCCAGCCAAGGGGGGGTTTGGGACACTGAAGCTTTCTTT
d_gene: -
abundance: -
j_gene: TRBJ1-1
v_gene: TRBV6-1

CDR3aa: CASTLAGGAYTQYF
CDR3nt: TGTGCCAGCACTTTAGCGGGGGGCGCTTATACGCAGTATTTT
d_gene: TRBD2
abundance: -
j_gene: TRBJ2-3
v_gene: TRBV11-2

CDR3aa: CASSLRGTGNQPQHF
CDR3nt: TGTGCCAGCAGCTTGCGGGGCACCGGCAATCAGCCCCAGCATTTT
d_gene: -
abundance: -
j_gene: TRBJ1-5
v_gene: TRBV5-8

CDR3aa: CASSQAEQLLNTEAFF
CDR3nt: TGTGCCAGCAGCCAAGCGGAACAGCTATTGAACACTGAAGCTTTCTTT
d_gene: -
abundance: -
j_gene: TRBJ1-1
v_gene: TRBV4-2

CDR3aa: CASKNNYGYTF
CDR3nt: TGTGCCAGCAAGAATAACTATGGCTACACCTTC
d_gene: -
abundance: -
j_gene: TRBJ1-2
v_gene: TRBV2

CDR3aa: CSAQGWAEAFF
CDR3nt: TGCAGTGCTCAGGGGTGGGCTGAAGCTTTCTTT
d_gene: -
abundance: -
j_gene: TRBJ1-1
v_gene: TRBV20-1

CDR3aa: CASSTLGGETQYF
CDR3nt: TGTGCCAGCAGCACCCTAGGGGGCGAGACCCAGTACTTC
d_gene: TRBD1
abundance: -
j_gene: TRBJ2-5
v_gene: TRBV10-3

CDR3aa: CASSDSWGGVTEAFF
CDR3nt: TGTGCCAGCAGTGACTCATGGGGTGGTGTGACTGAAGCTTTCTTT
d_gene: -
abundance: once
j_gene: TRBJ1-1
v_gene: TRBV25-1

CDR3aa: CASSLSLNYGYTF
CDR3nt: TGTGCCAGCAGCTTGTCTCTTAACTATGGCTACACCTTC
d_gene: -
abundance: -
j_gene: TRBJ1-2
v_gene: TRBV5-5

CDR3aa: CATSPGQGYGYTF
CDR3nt: TGTGCCACCAGCCCCGGACAGGGATATGGCTACACCTTC
d_gene: TRBD1
abundance: -
j_gene: TRBJ1-2
v_gene: TRBV15

CDR3aa: CASSYSQGHSNQPQHF
CDR3nt: TGTGCCAGCAGCTACTCCCAGGGACATAGCAATCAGCCCCAGCATTTT
d_gene: -
abundance: -
j_gene: TRBJ1-5
v_gene: TRBV5-6

CDR3aa: CASSSSGSSYNEQFF
CDR3nt: TGTGCCAGCAGTTCAAGCGGGAGCTCCTACAATGAGCAGTTCTTC
d_gene: TRBD2
abundance: -
j_gene: TRBJ2-1
v_gene: TRBV27

CDR3aa: CASSSRGGAGDEQFF
CDR3nt: TGTGCCAGCAGCTCCCGGGGGGGGGCCGGGGACGAGCAGTTCTTC
d_gene: TRBD2
abundance: -
j_gene: TRBJ2-1
v_gene: TRBV9

CDR3aa: CAISVDRETQYF
CDR3nt: TGTGCCATCAGTGTAGATAGAGAGACCCAGTACTTC
d_gene: -
abundance: -
j_gene: TRBJ2-5
v_gene: TRBV10-3

CDR3aa: CASSLLREGMNEQFF
CDR3nt: TGCGCCAGCAGCTTGTTGCGAGAGGGAATGAATGAGCAGTTCTTC
d_gene: -
abundance: -
j_gene: TRBJ2-1
v_gene: TRBV5-1

CDR3aa: CASSQDEQGIYGYTF
CDR3nt: TGCGCCAGCAGCCAAGATGAACAGGGAATCTATGGCTACACCTTC
d_gene: -
abundance: -
j_gene: TRBJ1-2
v_gene: TRBV4-1

CDR3aa: CASTGGGGYGYTF
CDR3nt: TGTGCCAGCACCGGGGGAGGGGGTTATGGCTACACCTTC
d_gene: -
abundance: few
j_gene: TRBJ1-2
v_gene: TRBV4-2

CDR3aa: CASSFPGTSVTGEQFF
CDR3nt: TGTGCCAGCAGCTTCCCCGGGACTAGCGTGACCGGTGAGCAGTTCTTC
d_gene: TRBD2
abundance: -
j_gene: TRBJ2-1
v_gene: TRBV5-6

CDR3aa: CASSVDGTGTQPQHF
CDR3nt: TGTGCCAGCAGCGTAGACGGGACAGGGACCCAGCCCCAGCATTTT
d_gene: TRBD1
abundance: -
j_gene: TRBJ1-5
v_gene: TRBV9

CDR3aa: CASSWGTGGYEQYF
CDR3nt: TGTGCCAGCAGTTGGGGGACAGGGGGGTACGAGCAGTACTTC
d_gene: TRBD1
abundance: large
j_gene: TRBJ2-7
v_gene: TRBV27

CDR3aa: CASSLQTAEAFF
CDR3nt: TGTGCCAGCAGCTTACAGACTGCTGAAGCTTTCTTT
d_gene: -
abundance: -
j_gene: TRBJ1-1
v_gene: TRBV7-9

CDR3aa: CASAFGFPETQYF
CDR3nt: TGTGCCAGCGCCTTCGGCTTCCCAGAGACCCAGTACTTC
d_gene: -
abundance: once
j_gene: TRBJ2-5
v_gene: TRBV11-2

CDR3aa: CASRRSGGAPDTQYF
CDR3nt: TGTGCCAGCAGGAGAAGCGGGGGGGCTCCAGATACGCAGTATTTT
d_gene: TRBD2
abundance: -
j_gene: TRBJ2-3
v_gene: TRBV5-4

CDR3aa: CASSTTTGTSRGGQFF
CDR3nt: TGTGCCAGCAGCACTACAACCGGGACTAGCCGGGGAGGACAGTTCTTC
d_gene: TRBD2
abundance: few
j_gene: TRBJ2-1
v_gene: TRBV9

CDR3aa: CASSLDAAYGYTF
CDR3nt: TGCGCCAGCAGCTTGGACGCAGCTTATGGCTACACCTTC
d_gene: -
abundance: -
j_gene: TRBJ1-2
v_gene: TRBV5-1

CDR3aa: CASSVDVGPSYEQYF
CDR3nt: TGTGCCAGCAGCGTAGATGTGGGGCCTTCCTACGAGCAGTACTTC
d_gene: -
abundance: -
j_gene: TRBJ2-7
v_gene: TRBV9

CDR3aa: CASSLKGEDTQYF
CDR3nt: TGTGCCAGCAGCTTGAAAGGGGAGGATACGCAGTATTTT
d_gene: -
abundance: -
j_gene: TRBJ2-3
v_gene: TRBV5-6

CDR3aa: CASSLALTSPGLSGYTF
CDR3nt: TGTGCCAGCAGCTTAGCTCTAACTTCACCAGGGTTATCTGGCTACACCTTC
d_gene: -
abundance: few
j_gene: TRBJ1-2
v_gene: TRBV7-9

CDR3aa: CASSGTSGGPDTQYF
CDR3nt: TGTGCCAGCAGCGGCACAAGCGGGGGGCCAGATACGCAGTATTTT
d_gene: TRBD2
abundance: -
j_gene: TRBJ2-3
v_gene: TRBV11-2

CDR3aa: CASSLTASGGYNEQFF
CDR3nt: TGTGCCAGCAGCTTAACGGCCAGCGGGGGTTACAATGAGCAGTTCTTC
d_gene: TRBD2
abundance: once
j_gene: TRBJ2-1
v_gene: TRBV7-3

CDR3aa: CASSSWTGDGNQPQHF
CDR3nt: TGTGCCAGCAGCTCCTGGACAGGAGATGGCAATCAGCCCCAGCATTTT
d_gene: -
abundance: -
j_gene: TRBJ1-5
v_gene: TRBV21-1

CDR3aa: CASSAIRSGELFF
CDR3nt: TGTGCCAGCAGTGCTATCCGGAGCGGGGAGCTGTTTTTT
d_gene: -
abundance: -
j_gene: TRBJ2-2
v_gene: TRBV7-3